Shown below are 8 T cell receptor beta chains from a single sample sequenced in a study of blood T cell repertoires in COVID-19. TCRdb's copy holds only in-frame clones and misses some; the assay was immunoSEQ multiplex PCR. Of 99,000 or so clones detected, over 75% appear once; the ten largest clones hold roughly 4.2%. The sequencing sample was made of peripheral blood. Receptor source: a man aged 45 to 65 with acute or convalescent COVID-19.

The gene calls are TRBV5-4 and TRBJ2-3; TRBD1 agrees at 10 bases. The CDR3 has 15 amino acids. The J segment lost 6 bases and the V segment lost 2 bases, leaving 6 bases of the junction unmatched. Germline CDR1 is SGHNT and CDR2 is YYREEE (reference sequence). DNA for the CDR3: TGTGCCAGCAGCTTCAGACAGGGGGCCTCCGATACGCAGTATTTT. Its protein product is CASSFRQGASDTQYF.

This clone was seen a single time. The CDR3 sequence: CASSQDTYNEQFF. In nucleotides, the CDR3 is TGTGCCAGCAGCCAAGACACCTACAATGAGCAGTTCTTC. This rearrangement joins TRBV5-6 to TRBJ2-1; D is uncertain. Trimming left V 4 bases short and J 2 bases short, with 7 bases between. The CDR3 covers 13 residues. Germline lookup yields CDR1 SGHDT and CDR2 YYEEEE. The full variable domain, rest sourced from reference TRBV5-6 and TRBJ2-1, is DAGVTQSPTHLIKTRGQQVTLRCSPKSGHDTVSWYQQALGQGPQFIFQYYEEEERQRGNFPDRFSGHQFPNYSSELNVNALLLGDSALYLCASSQDTYNEQFFGPGTRLTVL.

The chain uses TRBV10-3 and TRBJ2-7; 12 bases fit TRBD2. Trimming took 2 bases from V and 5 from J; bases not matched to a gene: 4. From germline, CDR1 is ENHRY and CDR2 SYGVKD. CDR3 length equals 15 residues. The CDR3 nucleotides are TGTGCCATCAGTGAGGGGCTAGCGGGAGGGAACGAGCAGTACTTC. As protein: CAISEGLAGGNEQYF.

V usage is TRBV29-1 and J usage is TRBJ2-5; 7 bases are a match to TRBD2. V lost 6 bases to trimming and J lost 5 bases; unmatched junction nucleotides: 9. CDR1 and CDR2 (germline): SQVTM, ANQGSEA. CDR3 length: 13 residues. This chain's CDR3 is CSVPGGGMETQYF. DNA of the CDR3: TGCAGCGTCCCTGGGGGGGGGATGGAGACCCAGTACTTC.

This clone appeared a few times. The CDR3 coding sequence is TGTGCCAGCAGCCCACCCGGACTAGCGGGGGATTGGGACAATGAGCAGTTCTTC. Protein: CASSPPGLAGDWDNEQFF. The chain employs TRBV4-2 and TRBJ2-1, with 13 bases aligning to TRBD2. The germline V gene encodes CDR1 LGHNA and CDR2 YNFKEQ. V shed 4 bases, J shed 5 bases, and the junction held 11 bases outside the gene matches. This CDR3 comprises 18 residues.

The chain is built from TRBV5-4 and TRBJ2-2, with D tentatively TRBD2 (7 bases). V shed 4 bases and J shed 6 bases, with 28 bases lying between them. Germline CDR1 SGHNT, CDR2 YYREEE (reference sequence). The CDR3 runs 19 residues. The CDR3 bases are TGTGCCAGCAGCCCGGGTGGGGGCGGGAGACATCTCTTCCCCGGGGAGCTGTTTTTT. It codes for CASSPGGGGRHLFPGELFF. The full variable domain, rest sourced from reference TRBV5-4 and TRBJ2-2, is ETGVTQSPTHLIKTRGQQVTLRCSSQSGHNTVSWYQQALGQGPQFIFQYYREEENGRGNFPPRFSGLQFPNYSSELNVNALELDDSALYLCASSPGGGGRHLFPGELFFGEGSRLTVL.

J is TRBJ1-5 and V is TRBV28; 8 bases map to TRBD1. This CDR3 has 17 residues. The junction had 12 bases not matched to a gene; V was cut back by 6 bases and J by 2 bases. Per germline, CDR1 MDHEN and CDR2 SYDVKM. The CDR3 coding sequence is TGTGCCAGCAGCCGCCGCCCTCAGGGGGCGGGCAATCAGCCCCAGCATTTT. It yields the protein CASSRRPQGAGNQPQHF.

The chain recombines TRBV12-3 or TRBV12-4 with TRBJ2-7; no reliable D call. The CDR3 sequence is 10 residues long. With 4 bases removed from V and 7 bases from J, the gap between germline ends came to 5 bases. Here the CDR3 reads CASSYEEQYF. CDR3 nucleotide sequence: TGTGCCAGCAGTTACGAGGAGCAGTACTTC.